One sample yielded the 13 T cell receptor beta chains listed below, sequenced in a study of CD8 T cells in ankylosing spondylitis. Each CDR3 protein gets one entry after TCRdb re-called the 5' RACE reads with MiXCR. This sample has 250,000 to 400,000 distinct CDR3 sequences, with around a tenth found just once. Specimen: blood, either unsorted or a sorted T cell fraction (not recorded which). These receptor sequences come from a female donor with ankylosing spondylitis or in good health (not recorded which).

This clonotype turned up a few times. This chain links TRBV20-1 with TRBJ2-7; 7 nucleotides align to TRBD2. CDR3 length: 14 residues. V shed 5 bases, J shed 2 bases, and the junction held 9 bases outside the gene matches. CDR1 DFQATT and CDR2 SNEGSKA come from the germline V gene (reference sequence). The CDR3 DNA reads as TGCAGTGCTCACGGGGAGCGGGGTACCTACGAGCAGTACTTC. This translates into CSAHGERGTYEQYF.

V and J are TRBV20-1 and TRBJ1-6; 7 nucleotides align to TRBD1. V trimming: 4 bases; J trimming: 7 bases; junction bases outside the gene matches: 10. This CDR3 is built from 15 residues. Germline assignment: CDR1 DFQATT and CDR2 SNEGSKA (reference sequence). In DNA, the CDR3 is TGCAGTGCTACGGGACAGTCGCGGAGGAATTCACCCCTCCACTTT. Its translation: CSATGQSRRNSPLHF.

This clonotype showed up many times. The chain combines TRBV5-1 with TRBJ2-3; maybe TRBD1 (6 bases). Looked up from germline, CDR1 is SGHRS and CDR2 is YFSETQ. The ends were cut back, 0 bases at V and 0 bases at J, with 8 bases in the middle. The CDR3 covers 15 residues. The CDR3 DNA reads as TGCGCCAGCAGCTTGGAGGACAGCAGCACAGATACGCAGTATTTT. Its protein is CASSLEDSSTDTQYF.

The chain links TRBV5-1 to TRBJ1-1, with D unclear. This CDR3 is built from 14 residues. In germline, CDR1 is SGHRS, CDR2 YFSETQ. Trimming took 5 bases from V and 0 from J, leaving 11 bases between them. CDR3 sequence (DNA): TGCGCCAGCAGTTCTGACGGAATGAACACTGAAGCTTTCTTT. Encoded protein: CASSSDGMNTEAFF. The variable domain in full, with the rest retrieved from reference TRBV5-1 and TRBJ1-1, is KAGVTQTPRYLIKTRGQQVTLSCSPISGHRSVSWYQQTPGQGLQFLFEYFSETQRNKGNFPGRFSGRQFSNSRSEMNVSTLELGDSALYLCASSSDGMNTEAFFGQGTRLTVV.

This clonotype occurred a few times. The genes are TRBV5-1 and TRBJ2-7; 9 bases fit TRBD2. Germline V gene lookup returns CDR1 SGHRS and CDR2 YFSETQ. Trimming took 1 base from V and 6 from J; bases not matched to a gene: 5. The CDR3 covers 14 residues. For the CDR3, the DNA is TGCGCCAGCAGCTTGAAGGGACTAGCATCCGAGCAGTACTTC. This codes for CASSLKGLASEQYF.

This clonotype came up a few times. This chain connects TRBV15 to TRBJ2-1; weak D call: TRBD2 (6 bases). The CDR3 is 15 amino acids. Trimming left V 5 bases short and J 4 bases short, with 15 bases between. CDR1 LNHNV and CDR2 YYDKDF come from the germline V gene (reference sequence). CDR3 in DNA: TGTGCCACCAGCTTTAGCGGATTCCCGTACAATGAGCAGTTCTTC. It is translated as CATSFSGFPYNEQFF.

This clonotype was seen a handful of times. CDR3 nucleotides: TGTGCCAGCAGTTTATTCCTAGGCACAGATACGCAGTATTTT. This gives the protein CASSLFLGTDTQYF. The V gene is TRBV27, the J gene TRBJ2-3; the D is unclear. This CDR3 is 14 amino acids long. Germline CDR1 reads MNHEY; CDR2 reads SMNVEV (reference sequence). V was cut by 1 base and J by 1 base, with 6 bases left in between.

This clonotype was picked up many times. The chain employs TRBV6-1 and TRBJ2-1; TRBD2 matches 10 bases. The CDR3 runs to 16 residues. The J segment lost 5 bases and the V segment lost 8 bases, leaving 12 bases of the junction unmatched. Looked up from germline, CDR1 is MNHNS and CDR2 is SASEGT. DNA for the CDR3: TGTGCCAGCCAAACCCTAGCGGGAGAACCAAACAATGAGCAGTTCTTC. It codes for CASQTLAGEPNNEQFF.

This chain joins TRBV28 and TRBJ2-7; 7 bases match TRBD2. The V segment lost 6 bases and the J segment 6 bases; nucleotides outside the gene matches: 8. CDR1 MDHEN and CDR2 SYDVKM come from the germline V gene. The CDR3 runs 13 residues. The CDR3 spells CASSPGGSSEQYF. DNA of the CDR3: TGTGCCAGCAGCCCCGGGGGGTCCAGCGAGCAGTACTTC.

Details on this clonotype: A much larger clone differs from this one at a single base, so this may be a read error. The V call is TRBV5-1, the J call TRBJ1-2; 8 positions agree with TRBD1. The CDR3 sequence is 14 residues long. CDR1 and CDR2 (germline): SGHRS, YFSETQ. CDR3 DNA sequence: TGCGCCAGCAGCTTACCCGACAGGGGCTATGGCGACACCTTC. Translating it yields CASSLPDRGYGDTF.

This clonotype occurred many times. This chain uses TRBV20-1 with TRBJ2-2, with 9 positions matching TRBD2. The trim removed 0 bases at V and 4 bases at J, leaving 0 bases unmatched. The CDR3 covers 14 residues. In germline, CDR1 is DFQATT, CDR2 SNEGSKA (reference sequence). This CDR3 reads CSARERGGTGELFF. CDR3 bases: TGCAGTGCTAGAGAGCGGGGGGGCACCGGGGAGCTGTTTTTT.

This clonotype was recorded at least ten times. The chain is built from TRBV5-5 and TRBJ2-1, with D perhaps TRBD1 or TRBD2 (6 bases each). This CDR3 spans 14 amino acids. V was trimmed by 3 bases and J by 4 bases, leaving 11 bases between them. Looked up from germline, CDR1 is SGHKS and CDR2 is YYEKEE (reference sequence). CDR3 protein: CASSSGADYNEQFF. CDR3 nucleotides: TGTGCCAGCAGCTCGGGGGCAGATTACAATGAGCAGTTCTTC.

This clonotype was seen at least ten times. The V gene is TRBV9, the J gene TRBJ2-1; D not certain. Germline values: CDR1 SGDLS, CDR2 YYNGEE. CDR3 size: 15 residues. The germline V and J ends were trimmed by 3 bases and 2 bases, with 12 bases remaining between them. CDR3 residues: CASSDDIPPYNEQFF. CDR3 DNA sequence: TGTGCCAGCAGCGATGACATCCCCCCCTACAATGAGCAGTTCTTC.